The next 5 T cell receptor beta chains were all read from a single sample in a study of blood T cell repertoires in COVID-19. Sequencing used immunoSEQ multiplex PCR; TCRdb keeps in-frame clones, though not all of them. The profile shows approximately 300,000 clones, about 85% of them singletons. Specimen: PBMCs or T cells enriched from blood (not recorded which). The origin of the receptors is a woman aged 30 to 39 who had been exposed to COVID-19.

This chain connects TRBV6-5 to TRBJ2-5; 10 bases map to TRBD1. The V gene end was trimmed by 5 bases and the J gene end by 5 bases; junction bases not matched to a gene: 5. This CDR3 is built from 14 residues. CDR1 is MNHEY and CDR2 is SVGAGI in the germline V gene. The CDR3 spells CASSRDRGGETQYF. DNA for the CDR3: TGTGCCAGCAGTCGGGACAGGGGAGGGGAGACCCAGTACTTC.

This chain links TRBV9 with TRBJ2-1, with D hard to call. V was cut by 1 base and J by 3 bases, with 11 bases left in between. Germline V gene data show CDR1 as SGDLS and CDR2 as YYNGEE. There are 15 residues in the CDR3. DNA for the CDR3: TGTGCCAGCAGCGTAACCGCGTTATACTACAATGAGCAGTTCTTC. The encoded protein is CASSVTALYYNEQFF.

This clone came up once. The chain employs TRBV19 and TRBJ1-5; D is unresolved. Trimming pared 4 bases from V and 6 bases from J, leaving 10 bases between. This CDR3 has 13 amino acids. Germline V CDR1 and CDR2: LNHDA, SQIVND (reference sequence). The CDR3 DNA reads TGTGCCAGTAGTACCCACGCCGGTCAGCCCCAGCATTTT. It yields the protein CASSTHAGQPQHF. The whole variable domain, remainder taken from reference TRBV19 and TRBJ1-5, is DGGITQSPKYLFRKEGQNVTLSCEQNLNHDAMYWYRQDPGQGLRLIYYSQIVNDFQKGDIAEGYSVSREKKESFPLTVTSAQKNPTAFYLCASSTHAGQPQHFGDGTRLSIL.

This clone was detected only once. The chain recombines TRBV9 with TRBJ2-7, with D possibly matching TRBD1 (5 bases). Germline V lookup: CDR1 SGDLS, CDR2 YYNGEE. There are 14 residues in the CDR3. V dropped 0 bases and J dropped 5 bases, with 12 bases sitting between them. As DNA, the CDR3 is TGTGCCAGCAGCGTAGTTCAGGGTTCCCACGAGCAGTACTTC. Its protein product is CASSVVQGSHEQYF. Full variable domain (missing parts from reference TRBV9 and TRBJ2-7): DSGVTQTPKHLITATGQRVTLRCSPRSGDLSVYWYQQSLDQGLQFLIQYYNGEERAKGNILERFSAQQFPDLHSELNLSSLELGDSALYFCASSVVQGSHEQYFGPGTRLTVT.

This sequence joins TRBV7-2 and TRBJ2-2, with 13 positions matching TRBD2. V trimming: 4 bases; J trimming: 8 bases; junction bases outside the gene matches: 10. CDR1 is SGHTA and CDR2 is FQGNSA in the germline V gene. The CDR3 spans 17 residues. Written as DNA, the CDR3 is TGTGCCAGCAGCTCCCACCGGACTAGCGGGGGTTCGGGGGAGCTGTTTTTT. Its protein is CASSSHRTSGGSGELFF.